These 30 T cell receptor beta chains were sequenced from one sample in a study of blood T cell repertoires in COVID-19. Using immunoSEQ multiplex PCR, the repertoire was profiled, and TCRdb retains in-frame clones only, with some absent. The sample includes 200,000 to 300,000 clones, 84% of them seen just once. The sequencing sample was made of peripheral blood. Source of these receptors: a man aged 35-49 years who had recovered from COVID-19.

J is TRBJ1-2 and V is TRBV19, with D perhaps TRBD1 (5 bases). CDR1 LNHDA and CDR2 SQIVND come from the germline V gene (reference sequence). Trimming stripped 3 bases from V and 3 bases from J, with 14 bases between. The CDR3 is 15 amino acids. The CDR3 nucleotides read TGTGCCAGTAGTATGATGGCTCGGGGGGACTATGGCTACACCTTC. Translating gives CASSMMARGDYGYTF.

This chain links TRBV4-3 with TRBJ1-3; 9 bases line up with TRBD1. The CDR3 extends over 16 amino acids. From germline, CDR1 is LGHNA and CDR2 YSLEER. Germline trimming cut 3 bases from V and 4 bases from J; bases unmatched to any gene: 7. CDR3 sequence reads: CASSQGPGTGGNTIYF. DNA for the CDR3: TGCGCCAGCAGCCAGGGCCCCGGGACAGGGGGAAACACCATATATTTT.

V is TRBV6-2 or TRBV6-3 and J is TRBJ2-3; D is perhaps TRBD2 (6 bases). V shed 4 bases and J shed 0 bases, with 11 bases lying between them. CDR1 is MNHEY and CDR2 is SVGEGT in the germline V gene. The CDR3 covers 15 residues. CDR3 sequence: CASSLRGVSTDTQYF. Here the CDR3 DNA reads TGTGCCAGCAGTTTGCGGGGAGTAAGCACAGATACGCAGTATTTT.

The chain carries TRBV7-8 and TRBJ1-4; 10 bases line up with TRBD1. The J segment lost 8 bases and the V segment lost 3 bases, leaving 3 bases of the junction unmatched. Germline loops: CDR1 SGHVS, CDR2 FQNEAQ. The CDR3 sequence is 14 residues long. Here the CDR3 reads CASSLTDRGEKLFF. CDR3 bases: TGTGCCAGCAGCTTGACGGACAGGGGGGAAAAACTGTTTTTT.

In this sample, this clone turned up once. This chain uses TRBV7-2 with TRBJ2-7, with D possibly TRBD2 on 6 matching bases. The CDR3 runs 14 residues. V was shortened by 6 bases and J by 6 bases, with 18 bases between the two germline ends. The germline V gene has CDR1 SGHTA and CDR2 FQGNSA. This CDR3 reads CASRRETGVGEQYF. In DNA, the CDR3 is TGTGCCAGCAGGAGAGAAACGGGAGTAGGCGAGCAGTACTTC.

The chain uses TRBV30 and TRBJ1-1; no firm D call. The germline V gene encodes CDR1 GTSNPN and CDR2 SVGIG (reference sequence). V was clipped by 4 bases and J by 1 base, with 7 bases between them. The CDR3 contains 12 residues. DNA for the CDR3: TGTGCCTGGAATCCAGGGAACACTGAAGCTTTCTTT. Its protein product is CAWNPGNTEAFF.

CDR3 sequence (DNA): TGTGCCAGCTCCCCGGGGGGGAGCACAGATACGCAGTATTTT. It yields the protein CASSPGGSTDTQYF. The chain combines TRBV7-2 with TRBJ2-3, with 8 nucleotides matching TRBD2. CDR1 is SGHTA, CDR2 FQGNSA, per germline. V dropped 8 bases and J dropped 0; count of bases not matched to a gene: 4. The length of the CDR3 is 14 residues.

This clone was seen a single time. This chain links TRBV5-6 with TRBJ2-7; no reliable D call. The V end lost 0 bases, the J end lost 3 bases, and 7 bases lay between the germline ends. This CDR3 comprises 13 residues. Germline V gene sequence: CDR1 SGHDT, CDR2 YYEEEE. The DNA of the CDR3 is TGTGCCAGCAGCTTGGCCACGGGCTACGAGCAGTACTTC. It yields the protein CASSLATGYEQYF.

The J gene is TRBJ2-7, the V gene TRBV18, with 8 nucleotides matching TRBD1. CDR1 is KGHSH, CDR2 LQKENI, per germline. This CDR3 has 14 amino acids. V dropped 2 bases and J dropped 6; count of bases not matched to a gene: 6. The CDR3 nucleotides are TGTGCCAGCTCACCATCCCAGGGGGCGGGCGAGCAGTACTTC. Translation: CASSPSQGAGEQYF.

The rearrangement uses TRBV5-1 and TRBJ1-4, with 7 nucleotides matching TRBD1. The CDR3 runs 15 residues. The V gene's germline CDR1 is SGHRS and CDR2 YFSETQ. V shed 3 bases, J shed 0 bases, and the junction held 2 bases outside the gene matches. The CDR3 reads CASSYGTATNEKLFF. As DNA, the CDR3 is TGCGCCAGCAGCTACGGGACAGCAACTAATGAAAAACTGTTTTTT.

The rearrangement uses TRBV12-3 or TRBV12-4 and TRBJ1-1; perhaps TRBD1 as D (5 bases). V dropped 6 bases and J dropped 1 base, with 9 bases sitting between them. This CDR3 is 13 amino acids long. In DNA, the CDR3 is TGTGCCAGCAGCGGACAACCGAACACTGAAGCTTTCTTT. Translation gives CASSGQPNTEAFF.

This clone was counted only a few times. V is TRBV3-1 (or the pseudogene TRBV3-2) and J is TRBJ1-2, with D possibly matching TRBD1 (5 bases). The CDR3 has 16 amino acids. Germline V gives CDR1 LGHDT, CDR2 YNNKEL (reference sequence). The V end lost 4 bases, the J end lost 4 bases, and 19 bases lay between the germline ends. The CDR3 bases are TGTGCCAGCAGCCCGAGGGGCGGGGGTAGCGTCTATGGCTACACCTTC. Encoded protein: CASSPRGGGSVYGYTF.

A single count supports this clone. The gene calls are TRBV19 and TRBJ2-3; no firm D call. The V gene lost 6 bases and the J gene lost 6 bases, with 13 bases spanning the gap. Germline loops: CDR1 LNHDA, CDR2 SQIVND (reference sequence). The CDR3 has 13 residues. The CDR3 bases are TGTGCCAGTAGAAGACGGGTCCGGGATACGCAGTATTTT. The encoded protein is CASRRRVRDTQYF. Complete variable domain (other parts from reference TRBV19 and TRBJ2-3): DGGITQSPKYLFRKEGQNVTLSCEQNLNHDAMYWYRQDPGQGLRLIYYSQIVNDFQKGDIAEGYSVSREKKESFPLTVTSAQKNPTAFYLCASRRRVRDTQYFGPGTRLTVL.

V usage is TRBV11-3 and J usage is TRBJ1-1; D is perhaps TRBD1 (5 bases). Germline CDR1 reads SGHNT; CDR2 reads YENEEA. This CDR3 comprises 14 residues. Trimming shortened V by 4 bases and J by 5 bases, and 14 bases separated the two germline ends. The CDR3 region is CASSSRLQGTEAFF. CDR3 nucleotides: TGTGCCAGCAGCTCCCGTCTCCAGGGAACTGAAGCTTTCTTT.

The chain uses TRBV6-5 and TRBJ2-1, with D perhaps TRBD2 (6 bases). V lost 6 bases and J lost 7, with 19 bases in between. Germline V gene lookup returns CDR1 MNHEY and CDR2 SVGAGI. This CDR3 region has 15 residues. This chain's CDR3 is CASSRLTGAVNEQFF. CDR3 bases: TGTGCCAGCAGCAGACTTACGGGAGCAGTTAATGAGCAGTTCTTC.

The J gene is TRBJ1-1, the V gene TRBV18; D may be TRBD1 (6 bases). This CDR3 is built from 13 residues. Per the germline V gene, CDR1 is KGHSH and CDR2 is LQKENI. V lost 3 bases and J lost 3, with 8 bases in between. CDR3 bases: TGTGCCAGCTCACCGGACAGTTACACTGAAGCTTTCTTT. It yields the protein CASSPDSYTEAFF.

CDR3 protein: CASSRDIWNTGELFF. The CDR3 DNA is TGCGCCAGCAGCCGGGACATCTGGAACACCGGGGAGCTGTTTTTT. V usage is TRBV5-1 and J usage is TRBJ2-2, with D possibly matching TRBD1 (6 bases). V was cut by 4 bases and J by 1 base, with 11 bases left in between. The CDR3 is made up of 15 amino acids. Germline V gene sequence: CDR1 SGHRS, CDR2 YFSETQ.

The chain employs TRBV5-5 and TRBJ1-6, with 12 bases lining up with TRBD1. CDR3 length equals 18 residues. Looked up from germline, CDR1 is SGHKS and CDR2 is YYEKEE (reference sequence). V dropped 2 bases and J dropped 5; count of bases not matched to a gene: 8. CDR3 in amino acids: CASSLIQGTGGDNSPLHF. CDR3 in DNA: TGTGCCAGCAGCTTAATCCAAGGGACAGGGGGCGATAATTCACCCCTCCACTTT.

This clone has only a few counts. V gene TRBV5-4 combines with J gene TRBJ2-7; 12 bases fit TRBD2. J lost 4 bases, V lost 4 bases, and 9 bases had no gene match. This CDR3 spans 16 amino acids. Germline V lookup: CDR1 SGHNT, CDR2 YYREEE (reference sequence). The CDR3 spells CASSRPSGRAAYEQYF. CDR3 bases: TGTGCCAGCAGCCGCCCTAGCGGGAGGGCCGCTTACGAGCAGTACTTC.

This chain's CDR3 is CASSLWQGALPEAFF. CDR3 nucleotides: TGTGCCAGCAGCTTGTGGCAGGGGGCGCTCCCTGAAGCTTTCTTT. The V gene is TRBV5-4, the J gene TRBJ1-1, with TRBD1 matching over 8 bases. The CDR3 runs to 15 residues. With 1 base clipped from V and 6 bases from J, the junction kept 8 bases outside the gene matches. The germline V gene encodes CDR1 SGHNT and CDR2 YYREEE (reference sequence).

A single count supports this clone. This sequence joins TRBV7-2 and TRBJ1-3, with D perhaps matching TRBD1 (5 bases). This CDR3 is 15 amino acids long. Trimming took 3 bases from V and 0 from J, leaving 9 bases between them. Germline loops: CDR1 SGHTA, CDR2 FQGNSA. Here the CDR3 reads CASSFGGGSGNTIYF. In DNA form, the CDR3 reads TGTGCCAGCAGCTTTGGCGGGGGCTCTGGAAACACCATATATTTT.

The chain links TRBV18 to TRBJ2-2; unclear D gene. This CDR3 has 14 amino acids. CDR1 is KGHSH and CDR2 is LQKENI in the germline V gene. The V gene lost 2 bases and the J gene lost 4 bases, with 8 bases spanning the gap. Here the CDR3 DNA reads TGTGCCAGCTCACCATTACTCGGCACCGGGGAGCTGTTTTTT. This codes for CASSPLLGTGELFF.

The gene calls are TRBV30 and TRBJ1-6; D is perhaps TRBD1 (5 bases). Between the trimmed V and J ends, which lost 0 bases and 9 bases, there was a span of 12 bases. Germline V gives CDR1 GTSNPN, CDR2 SVGIG (reference sequence). The CDR3 is made up of 14 amino acids. This chain's CDR3 is CAWSVEQASSPLHF. The CDR3 nucleotides are TGTGCCTGGAGTGTTGAACAGGCAAGTTCACCCCTCCACTTT.

The chain uses TRBV6-6 and TRBJ1-2, with a weak D call TRBD1 (6 bases). Germline loops: CDR1 MNHNY, CDR2 SVGAGI (reference sequence). The CDR3 is made up of 13 amino acids. Between the trimmed V and J ends, which lost 5 bases and 2 bases, there was a span of 9 bases. CDR3 nucleotide sequence: TGTGCCAGCAGTGCTCAGGGGAACTATGGCTACACCTTC. This encodes CASSAQGNYGYTF.

The V and J genes are TRBV6-1 and TRBJ2-3; TRBD2 aligns across 12 bases. After removal of 2 bases from V and 3 bases from J, the junction contained 6 bases not matched to a gene. This CDR3 region has 17 residues. Germline-derived CDR1 and CDR2 are MNHNS and SASEGT. The CDR3 is CASSEPGTSGWTDTQYF. CDR3 nucleotide sequence: TGTGCCAGCAGTGAACCAGGGACTAGCGGGTGGACAGATACGCAGTATTTT.

The chain employs TRBV6-5 and TRBJ2-7; 9 bases agree with TRBD1. The CDR3 sequence is 14 residues long. Losses at the gene ends were 1 base for V and 3 bases for J; bases not matched to a gene: 1. Per the germline V gene, CDR1 is MNHEY and CDR2 is SVGAGI. The CDR3 region is CASSYLGQGYEQYF. The CDR3 DNA follows: TGTGCCAGCAGTTACTTGGGACAGGGCTACGAGCAGTACTTC.

This clone was picked up a small number of times. V is TRBV16 and J is TRBJ1-5; possible D gene TRBD1, 6 bases. Deletions cut 0 bases from V and 0 bases from J, with 6 bases between. Germline V CDR1 and CDR2: KGHSY, FQNENV. The CDR3 length is 15 residues. CDR3 loop: CASSQSTGSNQPQHF. The CDR3, as DNA: TGTGCCAGCAGCCAATCGACAGGTAGCAATCAGCCCCAGCATTTT. Together with reference TRBV16 and TRBJ1-5, the CDR3 gives the full variable domain: GEEVAQTPKHLVRGEGQKAKLYCAPIKGHSYVFWYQQVLKNEFKFLISFQNENVFDETGMPKERFSAKCLPNSPCSLEIQATKLEDSAVYFCASSQSTGSNQPQHFGDGTRLSIL.

A word on this clone: One end of the junction fails to match germline, which may point to a read error. The chain has TRBV29-1 and TRBJ2-3, with 15 nucleotides matching TRBD2. The CDR3 extends over 14 amino acids. Germline assignment: CDR1 SQVTM and CDR2 ANQGSEA. This CDR3 is CSGRTSGRADMQYF. CDR3 coding DNA: TGCAGCGGCCGGACTAGCGGGAGGGCCGATATGCAGTATTTT.

The chain recombines TRBV19 with TRBJ1-2, with D possibly being TRBD1 (6 bases). The CDR3 contains 15 residues. With 5 bases removed from V and 2 bases from J, the gap between germline ends came to 15 bases. In germline, CDR1 is LNHDA, CDR2 SQIVND (reference sequence). The CDR3, as DNA: TGTGCCAGTAGTGGCCGGGACAAATTCAACTATGGCTACACCTTC. This translates into CASSGRDKFNYGYTF.

This chain joins TRBV7-9 and TRBJ2-3; D ambiguous. The V end lost 0 bases, the J end lost 2 bases, and 6 bases lay between the germline ends. Germline V lookup: CDR1 SEHNR, CDR2 FQNEAQ (reference sequence). The CDR3 consists of 14 residues. CDR3 DNA: TGTGCCAGCAGCTTAGCGGGCCTCACAGATACGCAGTATTTT. Amino acid sequence: CASSLAGLTDTQYF.